The count of the clone carrying this T cell receptor beta chain is one. This sample was taken from a study of blood T cell repertoires in COVID-19. Turning to the study itself: T cells, B-cell-depleted T cells, or PBMCs provided the cDNA or gDNA that served as material.

Germline CDR1 and CDR2: MGHRA and YSYEKL. With 0 bases clipped from V and 4 bases from J, the junction kept 13 bases outside the gene matches. The CDR3 is 19 residues long. Some clones are missing from TCRdb's copy, which holds only in-frame ones; the method was immunoSEQ multiplex PCR. The sample contains 180,000 or so clones, around 90% of which appear only once. This sequence was found in a man aged 50-59 years with acute or convalescent COVID-19. The V call is TRBV4-1, the J call TRBJ2-5; 11 nucleotides align to TRBD1. Sequencing used peripheral blood. CDR3 residues: CASSQESGRTGGAGETQYF. For the CDR3, the DNA is TGCGCCAGCAGCCAAGAATCGGGCCGGACAGGGGGCGCGGGAGAGACCCAGTACTTC.